These 13 T cell receptor beta chains came from one sample sequenced in a study of response to subunit inactivated influenza vaccine. One entry per CDR3 protein, called by TCRdb with MiXCR from the RT-PCR reads. The sample has roughly 700,000 distinct CDR3 sequences, around a sixth seen once; the top ten hold around 10%. The specimen comprised PBMCs from blood, sampled 12 days after vaccination. These receptors were collected from a man aged 50-59 years who received an inactivated influenza vaccine.

The table lists this clonotype with a few counts. V gene TRBV24-1 combines with J gene TRBJ1-5; D perhaps matches TRBD1 (5 bases). The V end lost 6 bases, the J end lost 3 bases, and 8 bases lay between the germline ends. CDR1 is KGHDR, CDR2 SFDVKD, per germline. The CDR3 consists of 13 residues. The CDR3 DNA follows: TGTGCCACCAGTACAGGCCCCAATCAGCCCCAGCATTTT. Encoded protein: CATSTGPNQPQHF.

This clonotype was counted many times. V gene TRBV7-9 combines with J gene TRBJ2-7; 8 bases are a match to TRBD1. The CDR3 has 14 amino acids. Losses at the gene ends were 5 bases for V and 0 bases for J; bases not matched to a gene: 3. Germline CDR1 is SEHNR and CDR2 is FQNEAQ (reference sequence). The CDR3 region is CASSTTGGSYEQYF. The CDR3 DNA is TGTGCCAGCAGCACCACAGGGGGCTCCTACGAGCAGTACTTC. Complete variable domain (other parts from reference TRBV7-9 and TRBJ2-7): DTGVSQNPRHKITKRGQNVTFRCDPISEHNRLYWYRQTLGQGPEFLTYFQNEAQLEKSRLLSDRFSAERPKGSFSTLEIQRTEQGDSAMYLCASSTTGGSYEQYFGPGTRLTVT.

This clonotype was counted between two and nine times. The chain carries TRBV20-1 and TRBJ2-1; 13 positions agree with TRBD2. The junction had 3 bases not matched to a gene; V was cut back by 5 bases and J by 5 bases. The CDR3 is 14 residues long. Germline values: CDR1 DFQATT, CDR2 SNEGSKA (reference sequence). As DNA, the CDR3 is TGCAGTGCTTCTGGACTAGCGGGGGACAATGAGCAGTTCTTC. Encoded protein: CSASGLAGDNEQFF.

In its sample, this clonotype was seen a few times. The CDR3 loop reads CASRGGLAGEQFF. In DNA form, the CDR3 reads TGTGCCAGCAGGGGGGGGCTAGCCGGGGAGCAGTTCTTC. This sequence joins TRBV6-2 or TRBV6-3 and TRBJ2-1; D might be TRBD2 (7 bases). The CDR3 is made up of 13 amino acids. Germline V lookup: CDR1 MNHEY, CDR2 SVGEGT. Trimming cost V 6 bases and J 10 bases, with 16 bases left between them.

This clonotype was recorded a few times. The chain carries TRBV9 and TRBJ2-7, with unresolved D. The CDR3 is 15 residues long. The germline CDR1 and CDR2 sequences are SGDLS and YYNGEE. Trimming removed 5 bases at V and 3 bases at J, with 18 bases between. The CDR3 nucleotides read TGTGCCAGCAGTCCTTATGCGGCCCCGGACTACGAGCAGTACTTC. It translates to CASSPYAAPDYEQYF.

This clonotype was recorded a few times. The V and J genes are TRBV20-1 and TRBJ1-2; D possibly corresponds to TRBD1 (6 bases). Trimming stripped 6 bases from V and 2 bases from J, with 13 bases between. This CDR3 is 13 amino acids long. Germline-derived CDR1 and CDR2 are DFQATT and SNEGSKA (reference sequence). The chain's CDR3 is CSATQGRNYGYTF. DNA of the CDR3: TGCAGTGCAACACAGGGCCGCAACTATGGCTACACCTTC.

A few counts support this clonotype. This chain uses TRBV6-2 or TRBV6-3 with TRBJ2-7, with 10 bases identical to TRBD2. The CDR3 consists of 16 residues. V shed 2 bases and J 5 bases; nucleotides not matched to a gene: 9. The germline gives CDR1 MNHEY, CDR2 SVGEGT. DNA of the CDR3: TGTGCCAGCAGTTACCTGGCTAGCGGGAGTCTCGACGAGCAGTACTTC. Its translation is CASSYLASGSLDEQYF.

The V call is TRBV12-3 or TRBV12-4, the J call TRBJ2-3; maybe TRBD2 (5 bases). V was clipped by 5 bases and J by 0 bases, with 15 bases between them. The length of the CDR3 is 16 residues. CDR3 nucleotides: TGTGCCAGCAGTCCTCGACATCTAGCTAGCACAGATACGCAGTATTTT. Amino acids: CASSPRHLASTDTQYF.

The chain couples TRBV7-9 to TRBJ2-1; weak D call: TRBD2 (6 bases). V was pared by 1 base and J by 6 bases, with 10 bases between. The V gene's germline CDR1 is SEHNR and CDR2 FQNEAQ (reference sequence). This CDR3 has 14 amino acids. DNA of the CDR3: TGTGCCAGCAGCTTAGTTCGGGGGTTCAATGAGCAGTTCTTC. As protein: CASSLVRGFNEQFF. The complete variable domain, with remaining parts taken from reference TRBV7-9 and TRBJ2-1, reads DTGVSQNPRHKITKRGQNVTFRCDPISEHNRLYWYRQTLGQGPEFLTYFQNEAQLEKSRLLSDRFSAERPKGSFSTLEIQRTEQGDSAMYLCASSLVRGFNEQFFGPGTRLTVL.

This clonotype occurred a few times. This chain joins TRBV5-1 and TRBJ2-5, with a weak D call TRBD1 (5 bases). The CDR3 has 16 residues. Germline loops: CDR1 SGHRS, CDR2 YFSETQ. Trimming cost V 0 bases and J 2 bases, with 14 bases left between them. The CDR3 region has the DNA TGCGCCAGCAGCTTGGCCGGGCAGGGTCTACAAGAGACCCAGTACTTC. Translation: CASSLAGQGLQETQYF.

V and J are TRBV20-1 and TRBJ2-5; either TRBD1 or TRBD2 may supply D (7 bases each). The V gene lost 5 bases and the J gene lost 5 bases, with 21 bases spanning the gap. CDR1 and CDR2 from the germline V gene are DFQATT and SNEGSKA (reference sequence). This CDR3 is 15 amino acids long. The CDR3 sequence is CSAVEGAGDLETQYF. DNA for the CDR3: TGCAGTGCTGTTGAGGGGGCGGGAGATCTGGAGACCCAGTACTTC.

The gene calls are TRBV15 and TRBJ2-1; no clear D. This CDR3 comprises 15 residues. The V end lost 8 bases, the J end lost 0 bases, and 14 bases lay between the germline ends. CDR1 and CDR2 from the germline V gene are LNHNV and YYDKDF (reference sequence). The CDR3 coding sequence is TGTGCCACCGTACCGCTAGAAGTCTCCTACAATGAGCAGTTCTTC. Encoded protein: CATVPLEVSYNEQFF.

V is TRBV14 and J is TRBJ2-2; D tentatively reads TRBD1 or TRBD2 (5 bases each). CDR1 SGHDN and CDR2 FVKESK come from the germline V gene. This CDR3 comprises 16 residues. V dropped 2 bases and J dropped 0 bases, with 10 bases sitting between them. The CDR3 DNA reads TGTGCCAGCAGCCAATGGGGGAGCGCGAACACCGGGGAGCTGTTTTTT. Translating it yields CASSQWGSANTGELFF.